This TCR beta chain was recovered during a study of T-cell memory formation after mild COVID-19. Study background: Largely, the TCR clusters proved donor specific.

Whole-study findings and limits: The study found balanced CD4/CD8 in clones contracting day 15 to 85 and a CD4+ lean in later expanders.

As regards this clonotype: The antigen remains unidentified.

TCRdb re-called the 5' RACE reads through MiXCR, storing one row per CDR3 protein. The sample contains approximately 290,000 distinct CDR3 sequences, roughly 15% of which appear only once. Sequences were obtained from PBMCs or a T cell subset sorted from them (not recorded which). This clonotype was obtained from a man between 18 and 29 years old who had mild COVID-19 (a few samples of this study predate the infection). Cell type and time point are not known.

In DNA form, the CDR3 reads TGCGCCAGCAACCGACAGGGTTATGACACCGGGGAGCTGTTTTTT. Its protein is CASNRQGYDTGELFF. The genes are TRBV5-1 and TRBJ2-2; TRBD1 matches 7 bases. Germline V gives CDR1 SGHRS, CDR2 YFSETQ. The CDR3 length is 15 residues. After removal of 6 bases from V and 3 bases from J, the junction contained 8 bases not matched to a gene.